This T cell receptor (beta chain) was recorded in a study of T cell responses to AZD1222 COVID-19 vaccine (dated by TCRdb to 2020 to 2023). Background on the whole study: AZD1222 recipients given second doses at about 4 weeks or at about 12 weeks were pooled, since spike-specific TCR depth and breadth were not found to differ between the two schedules. Trial participants were enrolled into age subgroups of 18-55, 56-69 and 70-plus years, which contained roughly 140, 27 and 60 TCR-sequenced participants, respectively. A total of over 230 trial participants underwent TCR sequencing, of whom roughly 210 received two doses of AZD1222 and some 25 received two doses of the MenACWY control vaccine. Paper-wide results and their limitations: In the small 56-69-year group, the increase in depth fell short of significance, most likely because of low power. Conclusions about previously exposed vaccinees were limited because only a handful of AZD1222 recipients were SARS-CoV-2 seropositive at baseline. The vaccine-associated CD4 TCRs covered the entire spike protein, and the dominant responses fell in regions 160-218 and 743-854. Participants were mostly white British, with more females than males. The authors suggested clonal diversity may have been underestimated. Reportedly, almost half of the unique spike-specific TCRs recognized epitopes lying outside the regions that are mutated in the B.1.351 and B.1.1.7 variants. After two AZD1222 doses, spike-specific TCR breadth and depth were significantly higher than at day 0 and than in MenACWY recipients. Because no samples from the day 14 peak response were available, repertoires could be characterized only after the peak T cell response.

For this clone: Its binding antigen is unknown. The sample holds no much larger clone one base away, and base qualities are not on file.

The CDR3 regions of human TCRbeta chains were subjected to immunosequencing. The authors processed their data as follows. TCRs in the repertoires were compared against a reference library of SARS-CoV-2-specific TCRs that had been generated with the MIRA antigen-specificity platform. Breadth meant the fraction of unique TCRs that were SARS-CoV-2-associated, whereas depth meant the fraction of total T cells that were SARS-CoV-2-associated. Each spike-specific TCR was assigned to its reactive spike region and to a CD4 or CD8 class using the MIRA data. Log10-transformed breadth and depth values were compared by one-way ANOVA with Sidak's multiple comparisons tests. In TCRdb, the immuneACCESS table is reduced to in-frame sequences with V and J assigned. These tables do not hold every clone; where another copy was compared, an unresolved V gene accounts for under half, and the others remain unexplained. V and J calls and clone size are given by that table; D and trimming were obtained from the DNA. The table for this sample lists some 130,000 clones; 80% to 90% of them were counted only once. Approximately 20% of the sample is held by the ten biggest clonotypes.

The time point label on this specimen signifies: baseline before first vaccination. Vaccinee samples came from UK trials COV001 and COV002, including a single-blind randomized controlled phase 2/3 trial of AZD1222 (ChAdOx1 nCoV-19) in healthy adults. For TCRbeta chain sequencing, PBMC samples were collected from trial participants at day 0 and at day 28 after the second dose. From its cysteine to its phenylalanine, the CDR3 spans 15 amino acids. This entry keeps only the CDR3 DNA: 45 bases, framed from base 1. The V and J ends are trimmed by 5 bases and 0 bases, leaving 13 bases between them. CDR1 and CDR2 are read off the germline V gene as SGHTA and FQGNSA.

This material consisted of peripheral blood, taken on day 0 of AZD1222 vaccination. This clonotype was obtained from an adult in good health. In this chain, TRBV7-2 is recombined with TRBJ1-2; the D gene cannot be named for sure. The CDR3 corresponds to CASSLPTVANYGYTF. The DNA reads TGTGCCAGCAGCCTTCCGACGGTAGCTAACTATGGCTACACCTTC.